This T cell receptor (beta chain) was captured by sequencing in a study of T cells in narcolepsy. Study at large: Donors had narcolepsy type 1 or type 2, or were healthy controls.

This clone was counted a few times. Its matching antigen is unknown. Germline V gene lookup returns CDR1 WSHSY and CDR2 SAAADI. Trimming removed 2 bases at V and 0 bases at J, with 8 bases between. The CDR3 contains 14 residues. Whole-study findings and limits: Autoreactive clone sequences were missing from some blood memory CD4+ repertoires. Comparing one patient's CSF and blood CD4+ clonotypes highlighted HCRT- and TRIB2-specific autoreactive clonotypes. Autoreactive clonotypes reportedly recurred in blood of same and different patients, not controls.

Generated by immunoSEQ multiplex PCR, the TCRdb table keeps only in-frame clones and is missing some. In the table there are 27,000 or so clones, over 75% of which are singletons. This sequence was found in a human donor in good health. Sequenced material: memory (CD45RA-) CD4+ T cells from blood. The rearrangement uses TRBV10-2 and TRBJ2-7; no clear D gene. In DNA, the CDR3 is TGCGCCAGCAGTGAGGCGGCTAGCTCCTACGAGCAGTACTTC. Translation: CASSEAASSYEQYF.